These T cell receptor beta chains were read from a single sample in a study of blood T cells in healthy people across ages. TCRdb redid the calling of the 5' RACE reads with MiXCR, one entry per CDR3 protein. Of roughly 800,000 distinct CDR3 sequences in the sample, roughly 24% were seen once. A further study also used this sample, focusing on T cells of mothers and their children.

The specimen sequenced was blood. Receptors were obtained from a boy younger than 18 in good health. Each CDR3 is given with its conserved first and last residue. The order of the fields is clone size, D gene, V gene, J gene, CDR3 DNA, CDR3 protein. D genes are given only for firm matches. Clone size is shown for a subset of rows, as once, few, many or a class of expanded clone.

few	NA	TRBV12-3/TRBV12-4	TRBJ1-3	TGTGCCAGCAGTTTAAGGCTCCTCGGTGGAAACACCATATATTTT	CASSLRLLGGNTIYF
NA	NA	TRBV6-5	TRBJ2-1	TGTGCCAGCAGTATCGGGACTGACAATGAGCAGTTCTTC	CASSIGTDNEQFF
NA	NA	TRBV29-1	TRBJ2-1	TGCAGCGTTGAAAGGGAGGAGTACAATGAGCAGTTCTTC	CSVEREEYNEQFF
few	NA	TRBV3-1	TRBJ1-3	TGTGCCAGCAGCCAAGATACAGGGCTCAACACCATATATTTT	CASSQDTGLNTIYF
few	TRBD2	TRBV12-3/TRBV12-4	TRBJ2-3	TGTGCCAGCAAACTTAGCGGGGGATTTAGCACAGATACGCAGTATTTT	CASKLSGGFSTDTQYF
NA	TRBD1	TRBV7-9	TRBJ2-2	TGTGCCAGCAGCCCCGGGACAGCAGTCACCGGGGAGCTGTTTTTT	CASSPGTAVTGELFF
NA	TRBD2	TRBV5-1	TRBJ2-7	TGCGCCAGCAGAAGAGCGGGGGGCTTTACGGGGGAGCAGTACTTC	CASRRAGGFTGEQYF
NA	TRBD1	TRBV7-3	TRBJ2-5	TGTGCCAGCAGCCCGGGACAGGCCGAGACCCAGTACTTC	CASSPGQAETQYF
NA	TRBD1	TRBV20-1	TRBJ1-2	TGCAGTGCCCCAGGGGGCGGTAACTATGGCTACACCTTC	CSAPGGGNYGYTF
once	NA	TRBV27	TRBJ1-4	TGTGCCAGCTGCAGGGGTCCTAATGAAAAACTGTTTTTT	CASCRGPNEKLFF
NA	NA	TRBV4-1	TRBJ1-4	TGCGCCAGCAGCCAACCAGGGGACGTTGAAGAACTGTTTTTT	CASSQPGDVEELFF
few	NA	TRBV7-3	TRBJ1-3	TGTGCCAGCAGCTTATCTGAGGCTGGAAACACCATATATTTT	CASSLSEAGNTIYF
few	NA	TRBV18	TRBJ1-2	TGTGCCAGCTCACCATGGGGCAGCCACTATGGCTACACCTTC	CASSPWGSHYGYTF
NA	TRBD1	TRBV20-1	TRBJ2-7	TGCAGTGCTAGAGATCAGAGGACAGGGGCCCACGAGCAGTACTTC	CSARDQRTGAHEQYF
NA	TRBD1	TRBV28	TRBJ2-7	TGTGCCAGCAGTTTAAGGCGTAAAACAGGGGGCGTCTACGAGCAGTACTTC	CASSLRRKTGGVYEQYF
many	NA	TRBV5-1	TRBJ2-5	TGTGCCAGCAGCTTAGGAGGCTTCCAAGAGACCCAGTACTTC	CASSLGGFQETQYF
few	TRBD1	TRBV11-2	TRBJ1-2	TGTGCCAGCAGCCGGGACAGCTATGCTCACACCTTC	CASSRDSYAHTF
NA	TRBD2	TRBV9	TRBJ2-1	TGTGCCAGCAGCTTCCCGACTAGCGGCGGGGAGCAGTTCTTC	CASSFPTSGGEQFF
few	NA	TRBV9	TRBJ2-3	TGTGCCAGCAGCGTCACGGCGGGGAACACAGATACGCAGTATTTT	CASSVTAGNTDTQYF
few	TRBD2	TRBV3-1	TRBJ2-5	TGTGCCAGCAACGAACCGGAGCGGGGGGGCCTCGAGACCCAGTACTTC	CASNEPERGGLETQYF
few	NA	TRBV20-1	TRBJ1-2	TGCAGTGCTAGAAAAAGAGGGGCAGTTTCTAGCTATGGCTACACCTTC	CSARKRGAVSSYGYTF
NA	NA	TRBV18	TRBJ1-2	TGTGCCAGCTCGCCACAGGGAGTCAACTATGGCTACACCTTC	CASSPQGVNYGYTF
NA	NA	TRBV15	TRBJ2-5	TGTGCCACCAGCAGAGGTAGGGGAGAAGAGACCCAGTACTTC	CATSRGRGEETQYF
NA	NA	TRBV12-3/TRBV12-4	TRBJ2-1	TGTGCCAGCAGCCCCCAGGGTTTTGAGCAGTTCTTC	CASSPQGFEQFF
NA	NA	TRBV10-2	TRBJ1-1	TGCGCCAGCAGTTGGGTGGGGGACGTGGACACTGAAGCTTTCTTT	CASSWVGDVDTEAFF
few	TRBD1	TRBV20-1	TRBJ1-2	TGCAGTGCTTCACAGGGGTTATATGGCTACACCTTC	CSASQGLYGYTF
NA	NA	TRBV28	TRBJ2-1	TGTGCCAGCAGTTTGCCCGTGTCCTACGAGCAGCACTTC	CASSLPVSYEQHF
few	NA	TRBV12-3/TRBV12-4	TRBJ2-6	TGTGCCAGCAGCTTCACGACCACTGGGGCCAACGTCCTGACTTTC	CASSFTTTGANVLTF
once	NA	TRBV14	TRBJ2-3	TGTGCCAGCAGCCAAGGTGCCGGCACAAGAACAGATACGCAGTATTTT	CASSQGAGTRTDTQYF
few	TRBD1	TRBV7-4	TRBJ1-1	TGTGCCAGCAGCTTTTATTCGACAGGGGGAGGCACTGAAGCTTTCTTT	CASSFYSTGGGTEAFF
few	TRBD2	TRBV14	TRBJ2-7	TGTGCCAGCAGCCAAGGACTAGCGGGGAGTTACGAGCAGTACTTC	CASSQGLAGSYEQYF
NA	TRBD2	TRBV7-9	TRBJ2-3	TGTGCCAGCAGACCTGAAGTCGGAGCGGGGGGGCCAGATACGCAGTATTTT	CASRPEVGAGGPDTQYF
few	NA	TRBV7-2	TRBJ2-1	TGTGCCAGCAGCTTAATAGGGGGTGGGTCCTACAATGAGCAGTTCTTC	CASSLIGGGSYNEQFF
NA	NA	TRBV5-1	TRBJ2-4	TGCGCCAGCCGGGACACCTTAGCCAAAAACATTCAGTACTTC	CASRDTLAKNIQYF
NA	NA	TRBV6-6	TRBJ2-2	TGTGCCAGCAGCTCCATTGCGGGGGAGCTGTTTTTT	CASSSIAGELFF
NA	TRBD2	TRBV7-9	TRBJ2-5	TGTGCCAGCAGAAAGGGCGGGGGGCACGAGACCCAGTACTTC	CASRKGGGHETQYF
NA	TRBD1	TRBV29-1	TRBJ2-4	TGCAGCGTTGAAGATGGAGCGGGACAGGGGGACATTCAGTACTTC	CSVEDGAGQGDIQYF
NA	NA	TRBV4-1	TRBJ2-1	TGCGCCAGCAGCCAACGTAGGACTGGTCAGGGCGCGAATGAGCAGTTCTTC	CASSQRRTGQGANEQFF
NA	TRBD2	TRBV24-1	TRBJ2-5	TGTGCCACCAGTGATATAGCGGGGGGGCACGGGACCCAGTACTTC	CATSDIAGGHGTQYF
many	NA	TRBV10-3	TRBJ2-1	TGTGCCATCAGTTACCACAATGAGCAGTTCTTC	CAISYHNEQFF
few	TRBD1	TRBV4-2	TRBJ1-4	TGTGCCAGCAGCCGCCAATTACAGGGGATCCAGACAACTAATGAAAAACTGTTTTTT	CASSRQLQGIQTTNEKLFF
NA	TRBD2	TRBV20-1	TRBJ2-2	TGCAGTGCTAGAGTTAGCGGGGGGTACACCGGGGAGCTGTTTTTT	CSARVSGGYTGELFF
NA	TRBD2	TRBV7-2	TRBJ2-1	TGTGCCAGCAGCCGTTGGGGGGCAGCGGGGGGGGTCGATGGGCAGTTCTTC	CASSRWGAAGGVDGQFF
NA	NA	TRBV12-3/TRBV12-4	TRBJ2-3	TGTGCCAGCAGCCTCACTGAGGGGGGGGGATCAGTATATTTT	CASSLTEGGGSVYF
NA	NA	TRBV5-1	TRBJ1-2	TGCGCCAGCAATACGGGGGCCACTCATGGCTACACCTTC	CASNTGATHGYTF
NA	NA	TRBV3-1	TRBJ2-7	TGTGCCAGCAGCCAAGATGAAACAGGTTGGGGAGCCGAGCAGTACTTC	CASSQDETGWGAEQYF
NA	TRBD1	TRBV12-3/TRBV12-4	TRBJ2-2	TGTGCCAGCAGAGCCGGGACAGGGTCCGGGGAGCTGTTTTTT	CASRAGTGSGELFF
many	TRBD2	TRBV19	TRBJ2-5	TGTGCCAGTAGTCTGGCGGGAGACCAAGAGACCCAGTACTTC	CASSLAGDQETQYF